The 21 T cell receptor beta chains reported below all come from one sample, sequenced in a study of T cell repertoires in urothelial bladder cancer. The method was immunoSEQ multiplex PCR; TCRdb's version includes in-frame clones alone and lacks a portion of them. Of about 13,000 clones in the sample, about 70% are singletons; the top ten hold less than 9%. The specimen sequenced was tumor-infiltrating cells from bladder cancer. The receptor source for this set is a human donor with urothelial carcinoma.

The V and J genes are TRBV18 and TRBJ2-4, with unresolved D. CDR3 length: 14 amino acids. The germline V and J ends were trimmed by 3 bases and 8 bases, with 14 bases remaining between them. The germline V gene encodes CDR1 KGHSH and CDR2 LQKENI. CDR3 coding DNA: TGTGCCAGCTCACCCCGCTACCCGTCGGACATTCAGTACTTC. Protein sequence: CASSPRYPSDIQYF. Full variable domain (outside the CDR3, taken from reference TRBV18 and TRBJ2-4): NAGVMQNPRHLVRRRGQEARLRCSPMKGHSHVYWYRQLPEEGLKFMVYLQKENIIDESGMPKERFSAEFPKEGPSILRIQQVVRGDSAAYFCASSPRYPSDIQYFGAGTRLSVL.

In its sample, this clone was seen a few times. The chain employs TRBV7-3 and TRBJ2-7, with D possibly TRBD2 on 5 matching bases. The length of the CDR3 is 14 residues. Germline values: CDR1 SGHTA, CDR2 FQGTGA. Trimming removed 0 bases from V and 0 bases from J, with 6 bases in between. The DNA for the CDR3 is TGTGCCAGCAGCTTAACAGGGAGCTCCTACGAGCAGTACTTC. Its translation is CASSLTGSSYEQYF.

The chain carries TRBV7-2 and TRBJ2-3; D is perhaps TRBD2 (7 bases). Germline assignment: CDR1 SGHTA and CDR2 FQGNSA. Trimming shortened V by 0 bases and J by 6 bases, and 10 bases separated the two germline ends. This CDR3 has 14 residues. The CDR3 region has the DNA TGTGCCAGCAGCTTAGCGGGGGGGCGGGATACGCAGTATTTT. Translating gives CASSLAGGRDTQYF.

CDR3 DNA: TGTGCCAGCAGCCGAGGGGGTGGCTACACCTTC. This encodes CASSRGGGYTF. The V gene is TRBV5-4, the J gene TRBJ1-2; tentatively, D is TRBD1 (6 bases). The V end lost 4 bases, the J end lost 7 bases, and 8 bases lay between the germline ends. CDR1 is SGHNT and CDR2 is YYREEE in the germline V gene (reference sequence). The CDR3 has 11 residues.

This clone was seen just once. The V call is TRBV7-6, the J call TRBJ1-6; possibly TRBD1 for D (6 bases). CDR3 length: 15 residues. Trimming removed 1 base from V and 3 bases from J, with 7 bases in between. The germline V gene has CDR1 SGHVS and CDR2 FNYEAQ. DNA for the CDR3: TGTGCCAGCAGCTTAGACAGGGTCTATAATTCACCCCTCCACTTT. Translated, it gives CASSLDRVYNSPLHF.

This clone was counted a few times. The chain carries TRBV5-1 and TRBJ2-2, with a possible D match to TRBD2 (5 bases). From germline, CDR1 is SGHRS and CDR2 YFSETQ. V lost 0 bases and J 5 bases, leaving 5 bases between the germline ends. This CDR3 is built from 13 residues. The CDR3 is CASSLGTTGELFF. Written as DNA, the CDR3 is TGCGCCAGCAGCTTGGGGACTACCGGGGAGCTGTTTTTT.

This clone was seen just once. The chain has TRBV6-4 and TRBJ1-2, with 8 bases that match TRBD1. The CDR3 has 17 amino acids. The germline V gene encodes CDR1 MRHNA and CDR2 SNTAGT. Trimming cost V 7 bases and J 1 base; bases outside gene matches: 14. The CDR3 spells CASNFRDRLALNYGYTF. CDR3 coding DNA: TGTGCCAGCAACTTCCGGGACAGGTTAGCCCTTAACTATGGCTACACCTTC.

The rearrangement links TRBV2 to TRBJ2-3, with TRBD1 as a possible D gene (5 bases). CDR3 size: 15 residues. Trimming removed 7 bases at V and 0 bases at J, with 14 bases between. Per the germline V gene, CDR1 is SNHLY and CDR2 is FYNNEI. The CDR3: CASTQYKGSTDTQYF. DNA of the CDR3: TGTGCCAGCACCCAATATAAGGGGAGCACAGATACGCAGTATTTT.

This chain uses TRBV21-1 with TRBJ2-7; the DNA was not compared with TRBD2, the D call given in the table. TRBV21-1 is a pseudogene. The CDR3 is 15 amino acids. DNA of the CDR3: TGTGCCAGCAGCAAAGGGGAAGCTGCGGGATACGAGCAGTACGTC. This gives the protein CASSKGEAAGYEQYV.

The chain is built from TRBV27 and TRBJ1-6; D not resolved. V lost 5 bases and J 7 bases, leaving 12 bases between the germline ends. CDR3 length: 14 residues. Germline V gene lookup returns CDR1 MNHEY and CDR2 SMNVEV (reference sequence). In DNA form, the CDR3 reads TGTGCCAGCAGTCCGCAAAGACGGAATTCACCCCTCCACTTT. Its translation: CASSPQRRNSPLHF.

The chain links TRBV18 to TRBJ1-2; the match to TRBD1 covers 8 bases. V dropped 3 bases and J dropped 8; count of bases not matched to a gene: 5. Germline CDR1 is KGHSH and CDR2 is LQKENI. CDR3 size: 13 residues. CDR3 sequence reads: CASSPQGAEGYTF. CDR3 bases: TGTGCCAGCTCACCTCAGGGGGCGGAAGGCTACACCTTC.

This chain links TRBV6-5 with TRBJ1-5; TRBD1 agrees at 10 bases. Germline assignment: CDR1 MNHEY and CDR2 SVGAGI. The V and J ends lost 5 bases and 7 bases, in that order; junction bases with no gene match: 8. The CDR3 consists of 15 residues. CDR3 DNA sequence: TGTGCCAGCAGTCCCGGGACAGGGGTCGGCCAGCCCCAGCATTTT. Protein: CASSPGTGVGQPQHF.

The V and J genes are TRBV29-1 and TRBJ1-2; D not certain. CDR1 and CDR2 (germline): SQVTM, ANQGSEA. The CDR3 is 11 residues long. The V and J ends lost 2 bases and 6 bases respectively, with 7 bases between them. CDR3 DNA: TGCAGCGTTGAATACGGGAATGGCTACACCTTC. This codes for CSVEYGNGYTF.

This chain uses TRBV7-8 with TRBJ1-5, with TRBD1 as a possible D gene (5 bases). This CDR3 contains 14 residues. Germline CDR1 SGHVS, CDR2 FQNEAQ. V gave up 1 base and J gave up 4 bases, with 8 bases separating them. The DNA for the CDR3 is TGTGCCAGCAGCTTAGGTCAGGGTAATCAGCCCCAGCATTTT. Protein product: CASSLGQGNQPQHF.

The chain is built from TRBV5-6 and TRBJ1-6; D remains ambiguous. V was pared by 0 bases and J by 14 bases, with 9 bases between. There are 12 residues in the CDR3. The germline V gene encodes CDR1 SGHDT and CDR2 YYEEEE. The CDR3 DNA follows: TGTGCCAGCAGCTTGGGGCCCTCGGCCCTCCACTTT. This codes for CASSLGPSALHF.

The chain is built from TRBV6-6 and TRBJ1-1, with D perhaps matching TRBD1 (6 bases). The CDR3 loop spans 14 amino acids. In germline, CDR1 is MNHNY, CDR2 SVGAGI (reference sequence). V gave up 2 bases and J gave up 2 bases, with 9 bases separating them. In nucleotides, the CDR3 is TGTGCCAGCAGTTACGGCAGGGGAAACACTGAAGCTTTCTTT. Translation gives CASSYGRGNTEAFF.

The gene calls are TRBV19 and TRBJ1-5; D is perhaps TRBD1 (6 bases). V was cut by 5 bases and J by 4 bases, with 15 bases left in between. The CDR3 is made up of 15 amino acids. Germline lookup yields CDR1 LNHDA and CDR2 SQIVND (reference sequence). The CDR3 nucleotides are TGTGCCAGTAGTGCGGGACAAGGACGTAATCAGCCCCAGCATTTT. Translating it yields CASSAGQGRNQPQHF.

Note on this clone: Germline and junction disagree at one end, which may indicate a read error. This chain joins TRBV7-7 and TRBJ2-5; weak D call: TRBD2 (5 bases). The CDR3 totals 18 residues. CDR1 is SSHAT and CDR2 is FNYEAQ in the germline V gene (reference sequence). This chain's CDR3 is CASSPNPGSATHEETQYF. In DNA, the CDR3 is TGTGCTAGCAGCCCAAACCCGGGGTCAGCCACACATGAAGAGACCCAGTACTTC.

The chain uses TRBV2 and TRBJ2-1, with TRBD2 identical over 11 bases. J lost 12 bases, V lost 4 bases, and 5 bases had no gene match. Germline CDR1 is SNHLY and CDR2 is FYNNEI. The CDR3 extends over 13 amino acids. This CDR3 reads CASSVTSGDGQFF. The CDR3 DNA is TGTGCCAGCAGTGTGACTAGCGGGGACGGGCAGTTCTTC. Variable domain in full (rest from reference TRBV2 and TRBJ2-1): EPEVTQTPSHQVTQMGQEVILRCVPISNHLYFYWYRQILGQKVEFLVSFYNNEISEKSEIFDDQFSVERPDGSNFTLKIRSTKLEDSAMYFCASSVTSGDGQFFGPGTRLTVL.

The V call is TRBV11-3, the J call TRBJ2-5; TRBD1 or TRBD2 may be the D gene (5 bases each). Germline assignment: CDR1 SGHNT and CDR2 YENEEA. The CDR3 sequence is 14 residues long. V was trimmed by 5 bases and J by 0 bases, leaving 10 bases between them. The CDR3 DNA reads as TGTGCCAGCAGCCTGCCGGGACACCAAGAGACCCAGTACTTC. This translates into CASSLPGHQETQYF.

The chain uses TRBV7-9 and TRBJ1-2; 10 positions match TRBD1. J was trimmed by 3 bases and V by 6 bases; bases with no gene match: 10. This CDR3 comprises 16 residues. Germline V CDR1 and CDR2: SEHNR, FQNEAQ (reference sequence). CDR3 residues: CASRKTGTGVDYGYTF. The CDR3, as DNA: TGTGCCAGCAGGAAAACCGGGACAGGGGTCGACTATGGCTACACCTTC.